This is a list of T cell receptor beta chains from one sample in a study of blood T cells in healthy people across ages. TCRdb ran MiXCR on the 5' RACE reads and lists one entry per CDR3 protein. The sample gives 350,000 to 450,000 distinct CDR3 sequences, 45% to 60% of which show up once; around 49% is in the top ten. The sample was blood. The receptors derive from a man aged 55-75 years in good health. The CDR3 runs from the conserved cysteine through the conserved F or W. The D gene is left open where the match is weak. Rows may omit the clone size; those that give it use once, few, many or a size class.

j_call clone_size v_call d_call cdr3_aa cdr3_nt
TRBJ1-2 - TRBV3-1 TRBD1 CASSLGLAGQGYGYTF TGTGCCAGCAGCCTAGGGTTGGCGGGACAGGGGTATGGCTACACCTTC
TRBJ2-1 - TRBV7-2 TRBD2 CASSNRSSGGRRQFF TGTGCCAGCAGCAACCGGTCTAGCGGGGGGAGACGGCAGTTCTTC
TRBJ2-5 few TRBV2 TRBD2 CASSGREGGQETQYF TGTGCCAGCAGCGGACGGGAGGGAGGGCAAGAGACCCAGTACTTC
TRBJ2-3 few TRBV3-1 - CASSQGGGPDTQYF TGTGCCAGCAGCCAAGGCGGAGGGCCAGATACGCAGTATTTT
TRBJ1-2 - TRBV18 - CASSPPPTLRNYGYTF TGTGCCAGCTCACCACCGCCGACACTGAGGAACTATGGCTACACCTTC
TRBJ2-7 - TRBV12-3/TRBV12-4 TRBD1 CASSVLDRASYEQYF TGTGCCAGCAGTGTCCTAGACAGGGCCTCCTACGAGCAGTACTTC
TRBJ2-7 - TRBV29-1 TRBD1 CSVQGGRYEQYF TGCAGCGTTCAAGGGGGCAGGTACGAGCAGTACTTC
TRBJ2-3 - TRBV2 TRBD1 CASREDRVSTDTQYF TGTGCCAGCAGGGAGGACAGGGTGAGCACAGATACGCAGTATTTT
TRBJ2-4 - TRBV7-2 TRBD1 CASSSRTGRLVYEEYF TGTGCCAGCAGCTCAAGGACAGGGCGCTTAGTCTACGAGGAGTACTTC
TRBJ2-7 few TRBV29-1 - CSVEGHYEQYF TGCAGCGTTGAAGGGCACTACGAGCAGTACTTC
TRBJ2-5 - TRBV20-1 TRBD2 CSAWTSGGGNNEQYF TGCAGTGCTTGGACTAGCGGGGGAGGGAACAATGAGCAGTACTTC
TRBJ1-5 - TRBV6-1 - CASMIQSGGNQPQHF TGTGCCAGCATGATCCAGTCAGGTGGCAATCAGCCCCAGCATTTT
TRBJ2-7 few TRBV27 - CASRGAYEQYF TGTGCCAGCAGGGGCGCCTACGAGCAGTACTTC
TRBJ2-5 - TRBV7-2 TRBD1 CAGSCTGGETQYF TGTGCCGGCAGCTGCACAGGGGGGGAGACCCAGTACTTC
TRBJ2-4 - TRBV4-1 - CASSQGRVAKNIQYF TGCGCCAGCAGCCAAGGCAGGGTTGCCAAAAACATTCAGTACTTC
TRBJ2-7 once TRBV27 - CASSFRQESYEQYF TGTGCCAGCAGTTTTCGACAGGAGTCCTACGAGCAGTACTTC
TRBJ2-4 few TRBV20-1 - CSAAPTDYTGIQYF TGCAGTGCTGCCCCGACAGACTACACCGGCATTCAGTACTTC
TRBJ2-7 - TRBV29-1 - CSVNLRGGEQYF TGCAGCGTTAATCTTAGGGGGGGCGAGCAGTACTTC
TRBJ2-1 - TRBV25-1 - CASSKGRAYNEQFF TGTGCCAGCAGCAAGGGTCGGGCCTACAATGAGCAGTTCTTC
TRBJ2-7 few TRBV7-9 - CASSPRAVGNEQYF TGTGCCAGCAGCCCCCGGGCCGTGGGTAACGAGCAGTACTTC
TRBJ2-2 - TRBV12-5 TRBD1 CASERQGTNTGELFF TGTGCTAGTGAGCGACAGGGGACTAACACCGGGGAGCTGTTTTTT
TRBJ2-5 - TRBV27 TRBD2 CASRTSGRETQYF TGTGCCAGCAGGACTAGCGGGAGGGAGACCCAGTACTTC
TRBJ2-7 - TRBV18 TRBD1 CASSPATGAVSYEQYF TGTGCCAGCTCACCCGCGACAGGGGCTGTTTCCTACGAGCAGTACTTC
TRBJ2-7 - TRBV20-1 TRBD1 CSASLDRVLYF TGCAGTGCTAGCCTCGACAGGGTTCTGTACTTC
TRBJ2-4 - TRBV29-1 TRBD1 CSGQGLGEEQYF TGCAGTGGACAGGGTCTAGGGGAAGAGCAGTACTTC
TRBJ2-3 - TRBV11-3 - CASSHTVGPGDTQYF TGTGCCAGCAGCCATACGGTCGGACCCGGGGATACGCAGTATTTT
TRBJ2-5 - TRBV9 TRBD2 CASSVVAGVRETQYF TGTGCCAGCAGCGTAGTGGCGGGAGTGAGGGAGACCCAGTACTTC
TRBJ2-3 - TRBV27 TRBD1 CASSSPTTGGGTDTQYF TGTGCCAGCAGTTCCCCAACGACAGGGGGGGGTACAGATACGCAGTATTTT
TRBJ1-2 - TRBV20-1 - CSARRETEGSYTF TGCAGTGCTCGCAGAGAGACGGAAGGGAGCTACACCTTC
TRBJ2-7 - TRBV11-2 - CASSLDRRTNEQYF TGTGCCAGCAGCTTAGATCGCCGAACTAATGAGCAGTACTTC
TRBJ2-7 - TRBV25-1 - CASSEAGTMGEQYF TGTGCCAGCAGTGAAGCGGGGACGATGGGCGAGCAGTACTTC
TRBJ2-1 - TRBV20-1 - CSAPSFYSSYNEQFF TGCAGTGCTCCCAGTTTTTACAGCTCCTACAATGAGCAGTTCTTC
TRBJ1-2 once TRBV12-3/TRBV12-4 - CASSPGDGAYGYTF TGTGCCAGCAGCCCGGGAGACGGGGCCTATGGCTACACCTTC
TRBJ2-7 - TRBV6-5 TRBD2 CASSQLAGHPYEQYF TGTGCCAGCAGTCAACTAGCGGGACACCCTTACGAGCAGTACTTC
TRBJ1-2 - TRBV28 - CACRRRGASARNGYTF TGTGCCTGCAGGAGACGGGGGGCTAGCGCTAGGAATGGCTACACCTTC
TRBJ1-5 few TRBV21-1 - CASSTDRGSSNQPQHF TGTGCCAGCAGCACTGACAGGGGAAGCAGCAATCAGCCCCAGCATTTT
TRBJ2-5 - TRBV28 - CATYNRPQETQYF TGTGCCACCTACAACAGGCCCCAAGAGACCCAGTACTTC
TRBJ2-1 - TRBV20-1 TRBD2 CSADLAGGYNEQFF TGCAGTGCTGACCTAGCGGGAGGCTACAATGAGCAGTTCTTC
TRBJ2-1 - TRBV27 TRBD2 CASRRGGRVHEQFF TGTGCCAGCAGGCGGGGCGGGAGAGTGCATGAGCAGTTCTTC
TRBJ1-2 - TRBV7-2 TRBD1 CASSQGDGYGYTF TGTGCCAGCAGCCAGGGGGACGGCTATGGCTACACCTTC
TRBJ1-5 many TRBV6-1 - CASSEAGGNQPQHF TGTGCCAGCAGTGAAGCCGGGGGAAATCAGCCCCAGCATTTT
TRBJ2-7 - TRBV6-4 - CASSDSVYEQYF TGTGCCAGCAGTGACTCCGTCTACGAGCAGTACTTC
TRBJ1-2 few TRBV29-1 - CSGRENYGYTF TGCAGCGGCCGAGAGAACTATGGCTACACCTTC
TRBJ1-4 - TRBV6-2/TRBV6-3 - CASSTRDGAEKLFF TGTGCCAGCAGTACCAGGGACGGTGCTGAAAAACTGTTTTTT
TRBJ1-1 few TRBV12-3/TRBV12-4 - CASSLRHRNTEAFF TGTGCCAGCAGCCTACGACACAGGAACACTGAAGCTTTCTTT
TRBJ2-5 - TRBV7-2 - CASSLGAGEGQYF TGTGCCAGCAGCTTAGGGGCAGGGGAGGGCCAGTACTTC
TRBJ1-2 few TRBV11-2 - CASSLHTGTSYGYTF TGTGCCAGCAGCTTACATACCGGGACTAGCTATGGCTACACCTTC
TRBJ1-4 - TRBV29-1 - CSGQEPNEKLFF TGCAGCGGACAGGAACCGAATGAAAAACTGTTTTTT
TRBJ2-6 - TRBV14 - CASSQDWGAGANVLTF TGTGCCAGCAGCCAAGATTGGGGAGCTGGGGCCAACGTCCTGACTTTC
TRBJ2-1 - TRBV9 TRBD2 CASSLGLADHGSYNEQFF TGTGCCAGCAGCTTAGGACTAGCGGACCATGGATCCTACAATGAGCAGTTCTTC
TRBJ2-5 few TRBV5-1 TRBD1 CASSWGQGAGETQYF TGCGCCAGCAGCTGGGGACAGGGGGCAGGAGAGACCCAGTACTTC
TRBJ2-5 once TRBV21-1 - CASSKGLTEQYF TGTGCCAGCAGCAAAGGACTAACTGAGCAGTACTTC
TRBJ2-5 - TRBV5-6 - CASSLARAKETQYF TGTGCCAGCAGCTTGGCCAGGGCGAAGGAGACCCAGTACTTC
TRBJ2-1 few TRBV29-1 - CSTGPNEQFF TGTAGCACTGGCCCCAATGAGCAGTTCTTC
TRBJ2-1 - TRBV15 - CATSRDLNAYTGEQFF TGTGCCACCAGCAGAGATCTGAATGCCTACACGGGTGAGCAGTTCTTC
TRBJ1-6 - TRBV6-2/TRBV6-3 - CASIRDGRSPLHF TGTGCCAGCATCCGGGACGGCCGTTCACCCCTCCACTTT
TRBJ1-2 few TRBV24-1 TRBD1 CATSPGTGGGYTF TGTGCCACCAGTCCGGGGACAGGGGGTGGCTACACCTTC
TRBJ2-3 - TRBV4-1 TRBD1 CASSPLGGFGTDTQYF TGCGCCAGCAGCCCATTAGGGGGCTTTGGCACAGATACGCAGTATTTT